The rows below give T cell receptor beta chains drawn from one sample of a study of OX40 agonist ivuxolimab in advanced cancers. Assay: immunoSEQ multiplex PCR; the TCRdb copy retains only in-frame clones and omits some. Found here are about 69,000 clones, more than 70% of them singletons; the top ten hold under 6.5%. This sample comprised CD4+ or CD8+ T cells sorted from blood, obtained in a trial of the OX40 agonist ivuxolimab. Receptor source: an adult with an advanced solid tumor such as melanoma, head and neck, liver or kidney cancer. Each CDR3 is given with its conserved first and last residue. Fields, in order: CDR3 DNA, CDR3 protein, D gene, J gene, V gene, clone size. A D gene is named only where the DNA matches it firmly. The size of a clone is reported for some rows only, either as once, few or many, or as a class for expanded clones.

cdr3_nt: TGCGCCAGCAGCTTGGTGGCTAGCCAGTCAGATACGCAGTATTTT
cdr3_aa: CASSLVASQSDTQYF
d_call: .
j_call: TRBJ2-3
v_call: TRBV5-1
clone_size: .

cdr3_nt: TGTGCCAGCAGAACCGAGAGGGTCAGCTACGAGCAGTACTTC
cdr3_aa: CASRTERVSYEQYF
d_call: .
j_call: TRBJ2-7
v_call: TRBV7-9
clone_size: .

cdr3_nt: TGTGCCAGCAGCTTAGGACAGCCTCGCTCTGGAAACACCATATATTTT
cdr3_aa: CASSLGQPRSGNTIYF
d_call: .
j_call: TRBJ1-3
v_call: TRBV7-6
clone_size: .

cdr3_nt: TGTGCCAGCAGCTTAGAAGGGACAGCGAATCAGCCCCAGCATTTT
cdr3_aa: CASSLEGTANQPQHF
d_call: TRBD1
j_call: TRBJ1-5
v_call: TRBV7-9
clone_size: once

cdr3_nt: TGTGCTAGTGGTTTGGGGAGGGCGTACGATGAGCAGTTCTTC
cdr3_aa: CASGLGRAYDEQFF
d_call: .
j_call: TRBJ2-1
v_call: TRBV12-5
clone_size: .

cdr3_nt: TGTGCCAGCAGCCTTTCACAGGCGTTTAACGAGCAGTACTTC
cdr3_aa: CASSLSQAFNEQYF
d_call: .
j_call: TRBJ2-7
v_call: TRBV7-8
clone_size: .

cdr3_nt: TGTGCCTGGAGTGTACGGCCGGGTTGGGAGACCCAGTACTTC
cdr3_aa: CAWSVRPGWETQYF
d_call: .
j_call: TRBJ2-5
v_call: TRBV30
clone_size: .

cdr3_nt: TGTGCCAGCAGTAGAGGTACGGGAGGGCCTATGTCGGCAGATACGCAGTATTTT
cdr3_aa: CASSRGTGGPMSADTQYF
d_call: TRBD2
j_call: TRBJ2-3
v_call: TRBV7-2
clone_size: few

cdr3_nt: TGTGCCAGCAGCTTGGTCCGGGGGGGCGGCACCGGGGAGCTGTTTTTT
cdr3_aa: CASSLVRGGGTGELFF
d_call: TRBD2
j_call: TRBJ2-2
v_call: TRBV7-2
clone_size: .

cdr3_nt: TGTGCCAGCAGCCCACCGGGAGGGGGTGCCGGGGAGCTGTTTTTT
cdr3_aa: CASSPPGGGAGELFF
d_call: TRBD2
j_call: TRBJ2-2
v_call: TRBV7-3
clone_size: .

cdr3_nt: TGTGCCAGCAGCTCTCGGGGGGCGCGCCAGGAGACCCAGTACTTC
cdr3_aa: CASSSRGARQETQYF
d_call: .
j_call: TRBJ2-5
v_call: TRBV7-3
clone_size: .

cdr3_nt: TGTGCCAGCAGCTTAACAGGGGCGAGCACAGATACGCAGTATTTT
cdr3_aa: CASSLTGASTDTQYF
d_call: TRBD1
j_call: TRBJ2-3
v_call: TRBV5-6
clone_size: .

cdr3_nt: TGTGCCACCAGCCTCTCAGATACGCAGTATTTT
cdr3_aa: CATSLSDTQYF
d_call: .
j_call: TRBJ2-3
v_call: TRBV7-2
clone_size: .

cdr3_nt: TGTGCCAGCAGCTCAGCAGACCTTTTTCAGGAGGAAAAACTGTTTTTT
cdr3_aa: CASSSADLFQEEKLFF
d_call: .
j_call: TRBJ1-4
v_call: TRBV7-2
clone_size: .